Here is one T cell receptor beta chain with its context. At the deep level, the assay was run. PBMC DNA, left unsorted, was sequenced on ten immunoSEQ deep assay plates. In the authors' workflow: ImmunoSEQ only sent back junction sequences with no quality scores, so filtering was done differently. Assay: immunoSEQ multiplex PCR; the TCRdb copy retains only in-frame clones and omits some. V and J calls and clone size follow that table, whereas D and trimming were derived from the DNA. This table holds approximately 500,000 clones, 81% found once. This entry comes from a study of shared clonotypes between healthy human individuals. V gave up 3 bases and J gave up 9 bases, with 15 bases separating them. Germline V lookup: CDR1 SEHNR, CDR2 FQNEAQ (reference sequence). The CDR3 totals 13 residues. Genomic DNA of unsorted samples came from 85 million to 95 million PBMCs.

The sequence came from a woman between 40 and 55 years old in good health. Some clones in this sample may be carry-over from other donors' samples. Sequenced: PBMCs. This chain uses TRBV7-9 with TRBJ2-7; D is undetermined. In DNA form, the CDR3 reads TGTGCCAGCAGCTTTGGGGTTTTGGTGGGGCAGTACTTC. Translation: CASSFGVLVGQYF.